Listed here are 28 T cell receptor beta chains from one sample, sequenced in a study of early T cells in non-severe SARS-CoV-2 infection. TCRdb reanalysed the 5' RACE reads using MiXCR and keeps one entry per CDR3 protein. Of about 26,000 distinct CDR3 sequences listed, about 4% are singletons. The sequenced material came from whole blood. Source of these receptors: an adult who was a healthcare worker with PCR-confirmed SARS-CoV-2 infection or an uninfected control (not recorded which).

The CDR3 DNA follows: TGCAGTGCTTCGGACACCTTCTACGAGCAGTACTTC. Translation gives CSASDTFYEQYF. The chain joins TRBV20-1 to TRBJ2-7, with D possibly TRBD1 on 5 matching bases. CDR1 DFQATT and CDR2 SNEGSKA come from the germline V gene (reference sequence). The V gene lost 5 bases and the J gene lost 3 bases, with 11 bases spanning the gap. The CDR3 runs 12 residues.

This clonotype was recorded at least ten times. The chain carries TRBV12-3 or TRBV12-4 and TRBJ1-5; D is unresolved. The CDR3 runs 15 residues. Deletions cut 2 bases from V and 2 bases from J, with 10 bases between. The CDR3 DNA reads as TGTGCCAGCAGTTTAACCGGGCAGGGCAATCAGCCCCAGCATTTT. Translated, it gives CASSLTGQGNQPQHF.

In its sample, this clonotype was seen many times. The V and J genes are TRBV11-2 and TRBJ1-6; no clear D gene. This CDR3 has 13 amino acids. CDR1 is SGHAT and CDR2 is FQNNGV in the germline V gene. Trimming left V 0 bases short and J 6 bases short, with 3 bases between. CDR3 sequence: CASSLDPNSPLHF. The CDR3 DNA reads TGTGCCAGCAGCTTAGATCCTAATTCACCCCTCCACTTT.

This clonotype was counted at least ten times. The rearrangement links TRBV7-9 to TRBJ1-6; D is unresolved. From germline, CDR1 is SEHNR and CDR2 FQNEAQ (reference sequence). Between the trimmed V and J ends, which lost 2 bases and 15 bases, there was a span of 8 bases. The CDR3 is made up of 11 amino acids. The CDR3 is CASSLNSFLHF. DNA for the CDR3: TGTGCCAGCAGCTTAAATTCGTTCCTCCACTTT.

The table lists this clonotype with many counts. The V and J genes are TRBV7-9 and TRBJ2-7; TRBD2 might be the D (5 bases). CDR3 length: 16 amino acids. Germline V lookup: CDR1 SEHNR, CDR2 FQNEAQ (reference sequence). Trimming removed 5 bases from V and 1 base from J, with 18 bases in between. In DNA form, the CDR3 reads TGTGCCAGCAGCCCTTCCGCGTCAGCGGCGTCCTACGAGCAGTACTTC. As protein: CASSPSASAASYEQYF.

This clonotype was picked up many times. The rearrangement joins TRBV12-3 or TRBV12-4 to TRBJ2-7, with unresolved D. Trimming pared 5 bases from V and 0 bases from J, leaving 5 bases between. This CDR3 comprises 12 residues. CDR3 sequence reads: CASSETSYEQYF. Here the CDR3 DNA reads TGTGCCAGCAGTGAGACCTCCTACGAGCAGTACTTC.

This clonotype was counted a few times. This sequence joins TRBV5-6 and TRBJ2-1, with TRBD2 identical over 15 bases. The CDR3 extends over 18 amino acids. The V and J ends lost 4 bases and 3 bases, in that order; junction bases with no gene match: 8. Looked up from germline, CDR1 is SGHDT and CDR2 is YYEEEE. CDR3 sequence (DNA): TGTGCCAGCAGCCCGGGACTAGCGGGAGGTAATTTCTACAATGAGCAGTTCTTC. Protein sequence: CASSPGLAGGNFYNEQFF.

The table lists this clonotype with many counts. V and J are TRBV20-1 and TRBJ2-7; the D gene is possibly TRBD2 (6 bases). Trimming removed 0 bases from V and 4 bases from J, with 7 bases in between. This CDR3 contains 12 residues. Germline V gene data show CDR1 as DFQATT and CDR2 as SNEGSKA (reference sequence). CDR3 region: CSARDGGYEQYF. The CDR3 coding sequence is TGCAGTGCTAGAGATGGAGGGTACGAGCAGTACTTC.

This clonotype was seen at least ten times. The chain joins TRBV19 to TRBJ2-6; D ambiguous. V lost 0 bases to trimming and J lost 2 bases, with 11 bases between them. Germline V gene data show CDR1 as LNHDA and CDR2 as SQIVND (reference sequence). The CDR3 covers 17 residues. CDR3 loop: CASSIDPKVTGANVLTF. Here the CDR3 DNA reads TGTGCCAGTAGTATAGATCCGAAGGTTACTGGGGCCAACGTCCTGACTTTC. Full variable domain (outside the CDR3, taken from reference TRBV19 and TRBJ2-6): DGGITQSPKYLFRKEGQNVTLSCEQNLNHDAMYWYRQDPGQGLRLIYYSQIVNDFQKGDIAEGYSVSREKKESFPLTVTSAQKNPTAFYLCASSIDPKVTGANVLTFGAGSRLTVL.

This clonotype was recorded at least ten times. The V call is TRBV20-1, the J call TRBJ1-1; weak D call: TRBD1 (6 bases). Trimming removed 5 bases at V and 0 bases at J, with 10 bases between. Germline values: CDR1 DFQATT, CDR2 SNEGSKA (reference sequence). This CDR3 region has 13 residues. This CDR3 reads CSAGRTVNTEAFF. The CDR3 region has the DNA TGCAGTGCTGGAAGGACAGTGAACACTGAAGCTTTCTTT.

This clonotype was recorded a few times. V is TRBV9 and J is TRBJ2-1, with a weak D call TRBD2 (5 bases). The V end lost 0 bases, the J end lost 11 bases, and 12 bases lay between the germline ends. CDR1 and CDR2 (germline): SGDLS, YYNGEE. This CDR3 is 13 amino acids long. The CDR3 protein is CASSVEASTKQFF. The DNA for the CDR3 is TGTGCCAGCAGCGTAGAGGCTAGCACTAAGCAGTTCTTC.

The chain uses TRBV15 and TRBJ1-5; D ambiguous. Germline assignment: CDR1 LNHNV and CDR2 YYDKDF (reference sequence). V gave up 0 bases and J gave up 4 bases, with 4 bases separating them. The CDR3 runs 13 residues. The CDR3 DNA follows: TGTGCCACCAGCAGAGACGTGAATCAGCCCCAGCATTTT. Its protein is CATSRDVNQPQHF. Variable domain in full (rest from reference TRBV15 and TRBJ1-5): DAMVIQNPRYQVTQFGKPVTLSCSQTLNHNVMYWYQQKSSQAPKLLFHYYDKDFNNEADTPDNFQSRRPNTSFCFLDIRSPGLGDTAMYLCATSRDVNQPQHFGDGTRLSIL.

This clonotype was observed at least ten times. The CDR3 here is CASSYRASGGPYNEQFF. In DNA, the CDR3 is TGTGCCAGCAGTTACCGGGCTAGCGGGGGGCCCTACAATGAGCAGTTCTTC. J is TRBJ2-1 and V is TRBV6-6; TRBD2 matches at 11 bases. Trimming took 2 bases from V and 2 from J; bases not matched to a gene: 5. The length of the CDR3 is 17 residues. Germline V lookup: CDR1 MNHNY, CDR2 SVGAGI (reference sequence).

This clonotype was seen ten or more times. V is TRBV5-1 and J is TRBJ2-1; 9 bases line up with TRBD1. V lost 6 bases, J lost 0 bases, and 1 base stayed unmatched. From germline, CDR1 is SGHRS and CDR2 YFSETQ. This CDR3 region has 14 residues. The CDR3 DNA follows: TGCGCCAGCAAGGACAGGGGCTCCTACAATGAGCAGTTCTTC. This translates into CASKDRGSYNEQFF.

This clonotype was detected ten times or more. The chain recombines TRBV13 with TRBJ2-3; D ambiguous. Germline lookup yields CDR1 PRHDT and CDR2 FYEKMQ (reference sequence). V dropped 5 bases and J dropped 2 bases, with 14 bases sitting between them. This CDR3 has 15 residues. The CDR3 DNA reads as TGTGCCAGCAGCCAAGGTCTGGGGTCCACAGATACGCAGTATTTT. This gives the protein CASSQGLGSTDTQYF.

This clonotype was recorded many times. This sequence joins TRBV2 and TRBJ2-7; weak D call: TRBD2 (6 bases). Germline V gene sequence: CDR1 SNHLY, CDR2 FYNNEI. V shed 2 bases and J shed 6 bases, with 14 bases lying between them. The CDR3 extends over 14 amino acids. CDR3: CASSESRTTSEQYF. CDR3 in DNA: TGTGCCAGCAGTGAATCCAGGACTACGTCCGAGCAGTACTTC.

This clonotype occurred many times. The chain couples TRBV20-1 to TRBJ2-4; a weak D match, TRBD1 (6 bases). The germline V gene has CDR1 DFQATT and CDR2 SNEGSKA (reference sequence). This CDR3 has 16 residues. Trimming removed 0 bases from V and 0 bases from J, with 12 bases in between. CDR3 bases: TGCAGTGCTAGAGAAACAGGGCGTCTAGCCAAAAACATTCAGTACTTC. It is translated as CSARETGRLAKNIQYF.

The gene calls are TRBV27 and TRBJ2-1; no firm D call. Germline V lookup: CDR1 MNHEY, CDR2 SMNVEV (reference sequence). The CDR3 has 14 amino acids. V was pared by 5 bases and J by 6 bases, with 14 bases between. DNA for the CDR3: TGTGCCAGCAGTCTCAAGACATCGTCCAATGAGCAGTTCTTC. Translation: CASSLKTSSNEQFF.

This clonotype has at least ten counts. This rearrangement joins TRBV27 to TRBJ1-6, with D unresolved. Per the germline V gene, CDR1 is MNHEY and CDR2 is SMNVEV (reference sequence). V shed 3 bases and J shed 7 bases, with 4 bases lying between them. This CDR3 is 12 amino acids long. The CDR3: CASSFSNSPLHF. The CDR3 DNA sequence: TGTGCCAGCAGTTTTTCGAATTCACCCCTCCACTTT.

The chain combines TRBV29-1 with TRBJ1-1; tentatively, D is TRBD1 (6 bases). The V gene's germline CDR1 is SQVTM and CDR2 ANQGSEA. Trimming shortened V by 6 bases and J by 3 bases, and 14 bases separated the two germline ends. The CDR3 consists of 13 residues. This CDR3 is CSVDKGGYTEAFF. DNA of the CDR3: TGCAGCGTGGACAAGGGGGGGTACACTGAAGCTTTCTTT.

This clonotype was picked up many times. V is TRBV12-3 or TRBV12-4 and J is TRBJ2-7, with D perhaps matching TRBD1 or TRBD2 (5 bases each). CDR3 size: 14 residues. Deletions cut 5 bases from V and 6 bases from J, with 17 bases between. The CDR3 nucleotides are TGTGCCAGCAGTGCATTACCGGGACCGCCCGAGCAGTACTTC. Amino acid sequence: CASSALPGPPEQYF.

This clonotype has a count of ten or more. The V call is TRBV20-1, the J call TRBJ2-3, with 10 bases lining up with TRBD2. V lost 6 bases to trimming and J lost 11 bases; unmatched junction nucleotides: 8. Germline loops: CDR1 DFQATT, CDR2 SNEGSKA (reference sequence). The CDR3 is made up of 12 amino acids. CDR3 coding DNA: TGCAGTGCACGGCCTAGCGGGAGTTTGCAGTATTTT. It encodes CSARPSGSLQYF.

In its sample, this clonotype was seen many times. V gene TRBV14 combines with J gene TRBJ2-3, with 7 bases lining up with TRBD1. CDR1 is SGHDN, CDR2 FVKESK, per germline. Trimming at V came to 4 bases and at J to 4 bases, leaving 5 bases not matched to a gene. The CDR3 is 14 amino acids. CDR3 in amino acids: CASSPYRGPDTQYF. CDR3 sequence (DNA): TGTGCCAGCAGCCCCTACAGGGGTCCAGATACGCAGTATTTT.

At least ten counts were recorded for this clonotype. The chain recombines TRBV11-2 with TRBJ2-3; the D is unclear. The CDR3 loop spans 11 amino acids. CDR1 is SGHAT, CDR2 FQNNGV, per germline. The germline V and J ends were trimmed by 2 bases and 9 bases, with 6 bases remaining between them. The DNA of the CDR3 is TGTGCCAGCAGCTTATATCCGACGCAGTATTTT. It codes for CASSLYPTQYF. Complete variable domain (other parts from reference TRBV11-2 and TRBJ2-3): EAGVAQSPRYKIIEKRQSVAFWCNPISGHATLYWYQQILGQGPKLLIQFQNNGVVDDSQLPKDRFSAERLKGVDSTLKIQPAKLEDSAVYLCASSLYPTQYFGPGTRLTVL.

This chain connects TRBV5-1 to TRBJ2-6; D tentatively fits TRBD1 or TRBD2 (5 bases each). The CDR3 extends over 16 amino acids. Deletions cut 4 bases from V and 4 bases from J, with 15 bases between. CDR1 and CDR2 (germline): SGHRS, YFSETQ. In DNA, the CDR3 is TGCGCCAGCAGCCTGGGGACCGGGTCCGGGGCCAACGTCCTGACTTTC. Translated, it gives CASSLGTGSGANVLTF.

This clonotype was picked up many times. V gene TRBV20-1 combines with J gene TRBJ1-5, with D possibly TRBD1 on 6 matching bases. The CDR3 runs 14 residues. Trimming removed 5 bases at V and 6 bases at J, with 17 bases between. Germline CDR1 DFQATT, CDR2 SNEGSKA (reference sequence). This CDR3 reads CSARSGGLGQPQHF. Written as DNA, the CDR3 is TGCAGTGCTCGCTCCGGGGGGCTCGGTCAGCCCCAGCATTTT.

This clonotype was seen at least ten times. The V call is TRBV11-2, the J call TRBJ1-3; D remains ambiguous. Germline V gene sequence: CDR1 SGHAT, CDR2 FQNNGV. CDR3 length: 15 amino acids. Trimming left V 4 bases short and J 3 bases short, with 13 bases between. The CDR3 region is CASSSGISGGNTIYF. CDR3 sequence (DNA): TGTGCCAGCAGCTCGGGGATTTCTGGTGGAAACACCATATATTTT.

This clonotype was detected ten times or more. The gene calls are TRBV5-1 and TRBJ2-1; the match to TRBD2 covers 7 bases. Germline lookup yields CDR1 SGHRS and CDR2 YFSETQ. The CDR3 has 17 amino acids. The trim removed 5 bases at V and 0 bases at J, leaving 11 bases unmatched. The CDR3 reads CASSSDSGLFSYNEQFF. The CDR3 bases are TGCGCCAGCAGTTCGGATTCGGGACTATTCTCCTACAATGAGCAGTTCTTC.